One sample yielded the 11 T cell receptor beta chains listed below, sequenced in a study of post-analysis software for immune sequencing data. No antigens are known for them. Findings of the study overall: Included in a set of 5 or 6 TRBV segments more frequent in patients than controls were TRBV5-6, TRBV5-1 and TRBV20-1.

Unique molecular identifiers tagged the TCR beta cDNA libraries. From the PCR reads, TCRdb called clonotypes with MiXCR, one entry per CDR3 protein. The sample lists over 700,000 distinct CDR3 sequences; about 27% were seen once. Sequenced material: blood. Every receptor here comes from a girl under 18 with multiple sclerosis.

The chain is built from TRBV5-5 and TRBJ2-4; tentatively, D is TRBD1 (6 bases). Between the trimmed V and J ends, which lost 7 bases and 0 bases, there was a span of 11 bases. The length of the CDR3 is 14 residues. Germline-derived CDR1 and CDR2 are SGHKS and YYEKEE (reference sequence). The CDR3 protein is CASQTGLAKNIQYF. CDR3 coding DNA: TGTGCCAGCCAAACAGGGTTAGCCAAAAACATTCAGTACTTC.

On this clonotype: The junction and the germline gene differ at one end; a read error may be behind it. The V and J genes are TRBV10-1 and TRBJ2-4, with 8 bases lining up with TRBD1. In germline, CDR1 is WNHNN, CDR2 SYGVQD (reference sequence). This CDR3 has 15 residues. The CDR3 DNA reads TGCCCCAGCAGTCCAGGGGGCATCGGCAAAAACATTCAGTACTTC. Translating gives CPSSPGGIGKNIQYF.

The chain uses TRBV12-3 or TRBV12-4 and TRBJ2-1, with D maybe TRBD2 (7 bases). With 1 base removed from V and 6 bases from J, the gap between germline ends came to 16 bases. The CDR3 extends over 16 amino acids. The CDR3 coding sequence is TGTGCCAGCAGTTTAGAAGCGCGGGGAGGGGGCAATGAGCAGTTCTTC. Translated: CASSLEARGGGNEQFF.

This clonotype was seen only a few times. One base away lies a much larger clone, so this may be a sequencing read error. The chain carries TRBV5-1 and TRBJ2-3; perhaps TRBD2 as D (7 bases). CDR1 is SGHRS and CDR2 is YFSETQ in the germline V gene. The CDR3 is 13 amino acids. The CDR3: CASSRGGTDTRYF. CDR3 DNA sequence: TGCGCCAGCAGCAGGGGGGGCACAGATACGCGGTATTTT. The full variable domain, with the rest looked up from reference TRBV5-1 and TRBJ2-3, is KAGVTQTPRYLIKTRGQQVTLSCSPISGHRSVSWYQQTPGQGLQFLFEYFSETQRNKGNFPGRFSGRQFSNSRSEMNVSTLELGDSALYLCASSRGGTDTRYFGPGTRLTVL.

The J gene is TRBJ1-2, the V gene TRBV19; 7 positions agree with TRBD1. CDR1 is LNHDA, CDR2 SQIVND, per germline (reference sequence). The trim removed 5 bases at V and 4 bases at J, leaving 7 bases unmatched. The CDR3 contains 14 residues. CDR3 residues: CASSQQGMSYGYTF. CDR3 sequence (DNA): TGTGCCAGTAGTCAACAGGGGATGAGCTATGGCTACACCTTC.

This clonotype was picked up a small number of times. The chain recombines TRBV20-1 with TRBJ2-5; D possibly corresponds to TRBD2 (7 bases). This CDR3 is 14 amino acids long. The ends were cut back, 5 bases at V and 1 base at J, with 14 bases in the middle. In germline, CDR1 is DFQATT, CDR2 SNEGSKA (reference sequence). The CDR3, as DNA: TGCAGTGCTGAGGGGGGGGCCAGCCAAGAGACCCAGTACTTC. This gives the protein CSAEGGASQETQYF.

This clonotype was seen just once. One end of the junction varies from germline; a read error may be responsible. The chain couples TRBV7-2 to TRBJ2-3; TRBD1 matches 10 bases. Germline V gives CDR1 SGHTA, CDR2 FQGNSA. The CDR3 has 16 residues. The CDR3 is CACSLPGQGVTDTQYF. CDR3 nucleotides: TGTGCCTGCAGTTTACCCGGACAGGGGGTGACAGATACGCAGTATTTT.

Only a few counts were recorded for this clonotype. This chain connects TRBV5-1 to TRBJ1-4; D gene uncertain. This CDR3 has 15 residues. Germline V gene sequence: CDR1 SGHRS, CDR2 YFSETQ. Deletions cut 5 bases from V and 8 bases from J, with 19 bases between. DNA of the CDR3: TGCGCCAGCAGAAGGACGGGTCGAGAAGAGGAAAAACTGTTTTTT. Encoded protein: CASRRTGREEEKLFF.

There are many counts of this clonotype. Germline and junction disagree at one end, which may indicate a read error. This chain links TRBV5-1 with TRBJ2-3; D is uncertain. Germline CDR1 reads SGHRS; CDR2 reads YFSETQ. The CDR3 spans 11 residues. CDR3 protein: CASSSTDTQYF. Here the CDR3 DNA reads TGTGCCAGCAGCTCCACAGATACGCAGTATTTT.

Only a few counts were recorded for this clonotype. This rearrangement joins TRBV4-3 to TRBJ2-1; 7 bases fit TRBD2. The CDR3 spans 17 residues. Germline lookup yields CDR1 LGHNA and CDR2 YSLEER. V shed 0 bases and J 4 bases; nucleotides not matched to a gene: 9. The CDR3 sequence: CASSQDGGYAEYNEQFF. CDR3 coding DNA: TGCGCCAGCAGCCAAGACGGGGGGTATGCAGAGTACAATGAGCAGTTCTTC.

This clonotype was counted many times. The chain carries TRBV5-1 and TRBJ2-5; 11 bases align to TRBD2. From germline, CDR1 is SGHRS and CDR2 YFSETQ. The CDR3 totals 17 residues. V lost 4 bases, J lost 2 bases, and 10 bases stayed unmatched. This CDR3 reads CASSLSSGGPSQETQYF. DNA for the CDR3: TGCGCCAGCAGCCTCTCTAGCGGGGGGCCATCACAAGAGACCCAGTACTTC.